This T cell receptor beta chain was retrieved from a study of B cell selection in AIRE deficiency. General study findings and limits: Around 33% of healthy-donor shared Treg TCRbeta sequences appeared in patient Tconv cells.

The CDR3 has 19 residues. V lost 4 bases, J lost 0 bases, and 20 bases lay in between. The germline V gene has CDR1 SGHNT and CDR2 YYREEE (reference sequence). Method: immunoSEQ multiplex PCR; TCRdb's copy keeps in-frame clones and lacks some. The sample holds roughly 25,000 clones, about 96% seen once. CD4+CD127+ cells were sorted as the conventional CD4 T cells. Points on this clone: Its antigen remains unidentified.

The sample consisted of CD4+CD127+ conventional T cells sorted from PBMCs. V is TRBV5-4 and J is TRBJ2-6; TRBD2 might be the D (6 bases). This TCR was sampled from a human donor in good health. The CDR3 here is CASSVAPRGFGSGANVLTF. In DNA, the CDR3 is TGTGCCAGCAGCGTAGCTCCCCGGGGGTTTGGCTCTGGGGCCAACGTCCTGACTTTC. Variable domain in full (rest from reference TRBV5-4 and TRBJ2-6): ETGVTQSPTHLIKTRGQQVTLRCSSQSGHNTVSWYQQALGQGPQFIFQYYREEENGRGNFPPRFSGLQFPNYSSELNVNALELDDSALYLCASSVAPRGFGSGANVLTFGAGSRLTVL.